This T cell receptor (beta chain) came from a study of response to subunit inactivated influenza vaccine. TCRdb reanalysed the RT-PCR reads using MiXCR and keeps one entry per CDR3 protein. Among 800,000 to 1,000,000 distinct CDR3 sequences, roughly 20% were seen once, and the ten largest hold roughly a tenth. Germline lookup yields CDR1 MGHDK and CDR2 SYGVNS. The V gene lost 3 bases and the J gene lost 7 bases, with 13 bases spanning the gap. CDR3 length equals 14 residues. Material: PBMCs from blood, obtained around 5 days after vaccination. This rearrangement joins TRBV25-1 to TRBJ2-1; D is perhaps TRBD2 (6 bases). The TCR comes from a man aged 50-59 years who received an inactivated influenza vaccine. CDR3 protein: CASSEILGLNEQFF. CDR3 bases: TGTGCCAGCAGTGAGATCCTGGGACTGAATGAGCAGTTCTTC.